This T cell receptor beta chain was captured by sequencing in a study of CD4 T cells in relation to SARS-CoV-2 and coronaviruses. About the research overall: PBMCs were cultured with antigen for roughly nine days before TCR beta sequencing. The HLA restriction of the shared crossreactive spike epitopes was mapped.

TCRdb keeps only in-frame clones here, not all; method: immunoSEQ multiplex PCR. The repertoire holds tens of thousands of clones, with approximately 84% as singletons. As regards this clone: No antigen is known for it.

Findings and limits, study-wide: No donor gave both pre-pandemic and post-infection samples.

Deletions cut 0 bases from V and 1 base from J, with 9 bases between. Germline loops: CDR1 LGHNA, CDR2 YSLEER. The length of the CDR3 is 16 residues. Material: naive CD4+ T cells from PBMCs, cultured in vitro. As for subset: naive CD4+ T cells isolated by negative enrichment. This TCR came from an adult with COVID-19. The genes are TRBV4-3 and TRBJ2-2; tentative D call: TRBD2 (5 bases). The CDR3: CASSQEGGLNTGELFF. Here the CDR3 DNA reads TGCGCCAGCAGCCAAGAGGGCGGGCTGAACACCGGGGAGCTGTTTTTT.